The 9 T cell receptor beta chains given below trace back to one sample, sequenced in a study of T cell responses to AZD1222 COVID-19 vaccine. TCRdb's copy holds only in-frame clones and misses some; the assay was immunoSEQ multiplex PCR. Among tens of thousands of clones listed, about 88% were seen once. Sequencing was performed on peripheral blood, taken 28 days after the second AZD1222 dose. These receptors were taken from an adult who received the AZD1222 COVID-19 vaccine.

This chain connects TRBV19 to TRBJ2-5, with D tentatively TRBD2 (6 bases). The CDR3 covers 14 residues. V was shortened by 3 bases and J by 5 bases, with 13 bases between the two germline ends. Germline assignment: CDR1 LNHDA and CDR2 SQIVND (reference sequence). The CDR3 coding sequence is TGTGCCAGTAGTATTGTGGGGGGTTCGGAGACCCAGTACTTC. Amino acid sequence: CASSIVGGSETQYF. Using reference TRBV19 and TRBJ2-5 for the parts outside the CDR3, the full variable domain is DGGITQSPKYLFRKEGQNVTLSCEQNLNHDAMYWYRQDPGQGLRLIYYSQIVNDFQKGDIAEGYSVSREKKESFPLTVTSAQKNPTAFYLCASSIVGGSETQYFGPGTRLLVL.

The chain recombines TRBV2 with TRBJ1-1; D is unclear. V gave up 5 bases and J gave up 4 bases, with 8 bases separating them. The V gene's germline CDR1 is SNHLY and CDR2 FYNNEI. CDR3 length equals 12 residues. The CDR3 DNA follows: TGTGCCAGCAGTCGACGGATCACTGAAGCTTTCTTT. Protein product: CASSRRITEAFF.

This clone has just one count. V is TRBV4-1 and J is TRBJ2-5; D perhaps matches TRBD2 (6 bases). The V and J ends lost 4 bases and 4 bases respectively, with 13 bases between them. Germline lookup yields CDR1 MGHRA and CDR2 YSYEKL. The CDR3 is made up of 14 amino acids. CDR3 residues: CASSRSGLTETQYF. Written as DNA, the CDR3 is TGCGCCAGCAGCCGATCGGGACTTACAGAGACCCAGTACTTC.

This clone was detected only once. This rearrangement joins TRBV19 to TRBJ2-2; D might be TRBD1 (6 bases). This CDR3 has 14 amino acids. The V end was cut by 9 bases, the J end by 1 base, with 12 bases between. CDR1 is LNHDA and CDR2 is SQIVND in the germline V gene (reference sequence). The CDR3: CASWTDQNTGELFF. The CDR3 nucleotides are TGTGCCAGCTGGACAGACCAGAACACCGGGGAGCTGTTTTTT.

The chain couples TRBV30 to TRBJ2-7; 9 bases line up with TRBD1. The V and J ends lost 6 bases and 3 bases, in that order; junction bases with no gene match: 9. CDR1 is GTSNPN and CDR2 is SVGIG in the germline V gene (reference sequence). CDR3 length equals 14 residues. Written as DNA, the CDR3 is TGTGCCTGTCTCTCAGACAGGGGGTACTACGAGCAGTACTTC. Its translation: CACLSDRGYYEQYF. The full variable domain, in which reference TRBV30 and TRBJ2-7 provide the parts outside the CDR3, is SQTIHQWPATLVQPVGSPLSLECTVEGTSNPNLYWYRQAAGRGLQLLFYSVGIGQISSEVPQNLSASRPQDRQFILSSKKLLLSDSGFYLCACLSDRGYYEQYFGPGTRLTVT.

About this clone itself: This CDR3 is also generated by other DNA sequences in the sample. The rearrangement joins TRBV7-2 to TRBJ2-1; D gene unclear. V lost 2 bases to trimming and J lost 2 bases, with 10 bases between them. The germline CDR1 and CDR2 sequences are SGHTA and FQGNSA. The CDR3 is 15 amino acids. Here the CDR3 reads CASSLTGGPYNEQFF. The CDR3 bases are TGTGCCAGCAGCTTAACCGGCGGCCCCTACAATGAGCAGTTCTTC.

This clone was observed once. This rearrangement joins TRBV27 to TRBJ2-1; D possibly corresponds to TRBD2 (7 bases). The germline CDR1 and CDR2 sequences are MNHEY and SMNVEV (reference sequence). V was trimmed by 6 bases and J by 3 bases, leaving 15 bases between them. This CDR3 is built from 15 residues. The CDR3 loop is CASSSAGAGYNEQFF. The CDR3 DNA sequence: TGTGCCAGCAGCTCGGCGGGGGCCGGCTACAATGAGCAGTTCTTC.

The chain carries TRBV3-1 (or the pseudogene TRBV3-2) and TRBJ1-1; perhaps TRBD1 as D (5 bases). Per germline, CDR1 LGHDT and CDR2 YNNKEL (reference sequence). V lost 2 bases and J lost 1, with 8 bases in between. The CDR3 covers 14 residues. Written as DNA, the CDR3 is TGTGCCAGCAGCCAATCTGGGGGGAACACTGAAGCTTTCTTT. Translated: CASSQSGGNTEAFF.

The chain recombines TRBV6-5 with TRBJ1-2; no clear D. V was trimmed by 6 bases and J by 4 bases, leaving 6 bases between them. This CDR3 has 11 residues. Germline CDR1 reads MNHEY; CDR2 reads SVGAGI. The CDR3 sequence: CASRATYGYTF. Written as DNA, the CDR3 is TGTGCCAGCAGGGCTACCTATGGCTACACCTTC.